Reported below is one T cell receptor beta chain. Antigen specificity is unknown. This entry comes from a study of OX40 agonist ivuxolimab in advanced cancers. Across the study: Patients received intravenous ivuxolimab every 2 weeks at 0.01 to 10 mg/kg. Earlier anti-PD-1, anti-PD-L1 or anti-CTLA-4 therapy was permitted; over 35% had received some. Findings of the study overall: Clones of CD4+ and CD8+ blood T cells grew by week 6 at doses of 0.1 to 3.0 mg/kg.

Trimming took off 5 bases at V and 7 bases at J, with 14 bases between the two ends. CDR3 length equals 14 residues. CDR1 MNHEY and CDR2 SMNVEV come from the germline V gene (reference sequence). Produced via immunoSEQ multiplex PCR; TCRdb's table is partial and in-frame only. The data show tens of thousands of clones, 90% to 95% seen once. Blood was sampled at baseline, cycle 4 day 1, and cycle 7 day 1. The sample consisted of CD4+ or CD8+ T cells sorted from blood, taken in a trial of the OX40 agonist ivuxolimab. The sequence was obtained from an adult with an advanced solid tumor such as melanoma, head and neck, liver or kidney cancer. The chain employs TRBV27 and TRBJ1-4, with D unresolved. The CDR3 is CASSPLRPSEKLFF. The CDR3 nucleotides read TGTGCCAGCAGTCCGCTAAGGCCTAGTGAAAAACTGTTTTTT.